The rows below give T cell receptor beta chains drawn from one sample of a study of T cell changes during pregnancy in multiple sclerosis. Assay used: immunoSEQ multiplex PCR; TCRdb lists only in-frame clones, some missing. The table lists under 70,000 clones, about 94% of them singletons, with 2.5% to 3% in the top ten. The material was CD8+ T cells from peripheral blood mononuclear cells, obtained after pregnancy. Every receptor here comes from a female donor with multiple sclerosis, enrolled in a pregnancy study. The conserved cysteine and the conserved F or W are not part of the CDR3 here. The order of the fields is V gene, D gene, CDR3 protein. A D gene is named only where the DNA matches it firmly.

v_gene: TRBV28
d_gene: TRBD1
CDR3aa: ASSFRQGAMTLYEQY

v_gene: TRBV19
d_gene: TRBD2
CDR3aa: ASSYSGAYEQY

v_gene: TRBV19
d_gene: -
CDR3aa: ASSMTDYSNQPQH

v_gene: TRBV30
d_gene: TRBD1
CDR3aa: ASNAGGLGQPQH

v_gene: TRBV5-5
d_gene: TRBD2
CDR3aa: ASIPRLATTDTQY

v_gene: TRBV6-4
d_gene: TRBD2
CDR3aa: ASSDSIWGGVPDTQY

v_gene: TRBV27
d_gene: -
CDR3aa: ASSSHAGVGGLY

v_gene: TRBV7-6
d_gene: -
CDR3aa: ASSHITDTQY

v_gene: TRBV30
d_gene: -
CDR3aa: AGTTGTTEAF

v_gene: TRBV5-1
d_gene: -
CDR3aa: ASSFSANEQF

v_gene: TRBV6-4
d_gene: -
CDR3aa: ASSDSNYLKYNEQF

v_gene: TRBV7-9
d_gene: TRBD1
CDR3aa: ASSLGRDRSNQPQH

v_gene: TRBV4-1
d_gene: -
CDR3aa: ASSQVRESYEQY

v_gene: TRBV6-5
d_gene: TRBD1
CDR3aa: ASSTEDRVGEAF

v_gene: TRBV7-9
d_gene: -
CDR3aa: ASSLGVGVDEQY

v_gene: TRBV27
d_gene: -
CDR3aa: ASSSAGWNTEAF

v_gene: TRBV6-6
d_gene: -
CDR3aa: ASSPLGGDEQY

v_gene: TRBV19
d_gene: TRBD1
CDR3aa: ASSERQGTLFDNEQF

v_gene: TRBV19
d_gene: TRBD2
CDR3aa: ASRLLAGPYNEQF

v_gene: TRBV7-3
d_gene: -
CDR3aa: ASSLRRERPYNEQF

v_gene: TRBV6-6
d_gene: -
CDR3aa: ASSYSQEQY

v_gene: TRBV7-9
d_gene: -
CDR3aa: ASSLAPQISYT

v_gene: TRBV27
d_gene: -
CDR3aa: ASSPRTGEQY

v_gene: TRBV7-9
d_gene: TRBD1
CDR3aa: ASSSPPGQGSEKLF

v_gene: TRBV19
d_gene: -
CDR3aa: ASSIREPQPQH

v_gene: TRBV4-2
d_gene: -
CDR3aa: ASSPNVQGGNEQF

v_gene: TRBV9
d_gene: TRBD2
CDR3aa: ASSPREAPYEQY

v_gene: TRBV10-3
d_gene: TRBD1
CDR3aa: AISEGQQGFGNTIY

v_gene: TRBV27
d_gene: TRBD2
CDR3aa: ASSLAGGRLGTQY